The 22 T cell receptor beta chains given below trace back to one sample, sequenced in a study of T cell repertoires in cytomegalovirus infection. TCRdb itself ran the reads through MiXCR, one entry per CDR3 protein. The sample shows about 60,000 distinct CDR3 sequences, about 30% of them seen only once. For these receptors, no antigen is known. The material sequenced was PBMCs, sequenced either directly or after in vitro stimulation (not recorded which). The origin of the receptors is a human donor in good health (CMV status not recorded). Some clones in this sample may be carry-over from other donors' samples.

This sequence joins TRBV19 and TRBJ2-4, with D possibly TRBD1 on 5 matching bases. CDR1 and CDR2 (germline): LNHDA, SQIVND (reference sequence). Trimming removed 1 base at V and 0 bases at J, with 10 bases between. This CDR3 has 16 amino acids. DNA for the CDR3: TGTGCCAGTAGTATAGCTAGGGGTATAGCCAAAAACATTCAGTACTTC. It translates to CASSIARGIAKNIQYF.

V usage is TRBV6-5 and J usage is TRBJ2-2; 10 positions match TRBD1. The CDR3 is made up of 21 amino acids. Germline V gene sequence: CDR1 MNHEY, CDR2 SVGAGI. Losses at the gene ends were 2 bases for V and 6 bases for J; bases not matched to a gene: 21. The CDR3 nucleotides read TGTGCCAGCAGTTACGTGGCGGGGACAGGGGTAAAAAGTTTCTCGCCCGGGGAGCTGTTTTTT. Translated, it gives CASSYVAGTGVKSFSPGELFF.

The rearrangement links TRBV7-9 to TRBJ2-1, with a possible D match to TRBD1 (6 bases). CDR1 is SEHNR and CDR2 is FQNEAQ in the germline V gene (reference sequence). The CDR3 is 12 amino acids. Trimming left V 5 bases short and J 7 bases short, with 9 bases between. CDR3 in DNA: TGTGCCAGCAGCCATACAGGGAATGAGCAGTTCTTC. Translated: CASSHTGNEQFF.

There are many counts of this clonotype. The CDR3 is CASSPGQGVADTQYF. The CDR3 coding sequence is TGTGCCAGCAGTCCGGGACAGGGGGTGGCAGATACGCAGTATTTT. The V call is TRBV6-1, the J call TRBJ2-3; TRBD1 matches 11 bases. Germline V gives CDR1 MNHNS, CDR2 SASEGT. The CDR3 sequence is 15 residues long. The J segment lost 4 bases and the V segment lost 5 bases, leaving 5 bases of the junction unmatched.

This clonotype was picked up many times. The rearrangement uses TRBV7-6 and TRBJ2-5; maybe TRBD2 (7 bases). Trimming took off 10 bases at V and 8 bases at J, with 14 bases between the two ends. This CDR3 spans 11 amino acids. The germline V gene encodes CDR1 SGHVS and CDR2 FNYEAQ. CDR3 sequence (DNA): TGTGCCATTTGGGAGGGGGGAACCCAGTACTTC. Amino acids: CAIWEGGTQYF.

The chain combines TRBV11-3 with TRBJ2-5, with D unclear. Deletions cut 3 bases from V and 4 bases from J, with 12 bases between. Germline lookup yields CDR1 SGHNT and CDR2 YENEEA. CDR3 length: 14 residues. Here the CDR3 reads CASSFSGSGETQYF. CDR3 nucleotide sequence: TGTGCCAGCAGCTTTTCCGGGTCAGGAGAGACCCAGTACTTC.

The chain links TRBV12-3 or TRBV12-4 to TRBJ2-7, with D possibly being TRBD2 (5 bases). The CDR3 sequence is 12 residues long. Trimming removed 3 bases from V and 3 bases from J, with 6 bases in between. DNA for the CDR3: TGTGCCAGCAGTTTTGAGGGCTACGAGCAGTACTTC. It specifies CASSFEGYEQYF.

The chain is built from TRBV7-4 and TRBJ2-5; no clear D gene. The CDR3 is made up of 15 amino acids. Germline-derived CDR1 and CDR2 are SGHVT and SQSDAQ. Trimming shortened V by 3 bases and J by 2 bases, and 13 bases separated the two germline ends. Here the CDR3 reads CASSFASGAQETQYF. For the CDR3, the DNA is TGTGCCAGCAGCTTCGCGTCCGGAGCTCAAGAGACCCAGTACTTC.

This clonotype was counted only a few times. CDR3 DNA: TGTGCTAGTGGTTTGGTACTGTTGCGGGAGGGCTCCTACAATGAGCAGTTCTTC. Its protein product is CASGLVLLREGSYNEQFF. The gene calls are TRBV12-5 and TRBJ2-1, with 9 bases aligning to TRBD2. There are 18 residues in the CDR3. Per germline, CDR1 LGHNT and CDR2 FRNRAP. V lost 0 bases to trimming and J lost 0 bases; unmatched junction nucleotides: 6.

V usage is TRBV28 and J usage is TRBJ2-5; D call uncertain. The CDR3 has 15 amino acids. Germline V gene sequence: CDR1 MDHEN, CDR2 SYDVKM. Between the trimmed V and J ends, which lost 7 bases and 2 bases, there was a span of 17 bases. DNA of the CDR3: TGTGCCAGCACCACCCCCAGGACCGTTCAAGAGACCCAGTACTTC. Protein product: CASTTPRTVQETQYF.

The chain joins TRBV12-3 or TRBV12-4 to TRBJ2-7; unclear D gene. The CDR3 extends over 15 amino acids. V was shortened by 7 bases and J by 0 bases, with 16 bases between the two germline ends. The CDR3 sequence is CASNLGWGSSYEQYF. The CDR3 nucleotides are TGTGCCAGCAACTTGGGGTGGGGAAGCTCCTACGAGCAGTACTTC.

J is TRBJ1-2 and V is TRBV20-1, with TRBD1 as a possible D gene (6 bases). The CDR3 totals 13 residues. The V gene's germline CDR1 is DFQATT and CDR2 SNEGSKA (reference sequence). V lost 5 bases, J lost 3 bases, and 13 bases lay in between. In nucleotides, the CDR3 is TGCAGTGCTTCAGGGGCCAGGGACTATGGCTACACCTTC. Its protein is CSASGARDYGYTF.

This clonotype was counted only a few times. The genes are TRBV20-1 and TRBJ1-1; TRBD1 matches at 9 bases. The CDR3 is 17 amino acids. The germline V gene has CDR1 DFQATT and CDR2 SNEGSKA (reference sequence). J gave up 7 bases and V 0 bases, and 15 bases lay outside the gene matches. The CDR3 nucleotides are TGCAGTGCTAGAGATTTCAGAACAGGACAGGGGACCGGTGAAGCTTTCTTT. Its translation: CSARDFRTGQGTGEAFF.

This clonotype has only a few counts. This chain links TRBV12-3 or TRBV12-4 with TRBJ2-3; D possibly corresponds to TRBD2 (6 bases). Deletions cut 7 bases from V and 2 bases from J, with 16 bases between. The CDR3 extends over 15 amino acids. DNA for the CDR3: TGTGCCAGCACCTCCCGGGAGAGGCCCACAGATACGCAGTATTTT. Residues: CASTSRERPTDTQYF.

The chain combines TRBV6-5 with TRBJ2-2, with D perhaps matching TRBD1 (5 bases). Trimming removed 4 bases at V and 4 bases at J, with 7 bases between. The CDR3 loop spans 13 amino acids. The germline V gene encodes CDR1 MNHEY and CDR2 SVGAGI. The CDR3 DNA is TGTGCCAGCAGTTGGGGCATCACCGGGGAGCTGTTTTTT. Its protein product is CASSWGITGELFF.

In its sample, this clonotype was seen many times. The chain is built from TRBV7-2 and TRBJ1-3, with D possibly being TRBD1 (5 bases). V was cut by 5 bases and J by 8 bases, with 22 bases left in between. This CDR3 is built from 16 residues. Germline V gene lookup returns CDR1 SGHTA and CDR2 FQGNSA. CDR3 nucleotides: TGTGCCAGCAGCGGGCGACGGGGACGCAGGATTTACACCATATATTTT. Protein sequence: CASSGRRGRRIYTIYF.

This clonotype has a handful of counts. This chain links TRBV12-3 or TRBV12-4 with TRBJ2-2, with TRBD1 identical over 7 bases. J lost 6 bases, V lost 6 bases, and 10 bases had no gene match. The CDR3 covers 15 residues. The CDR3 DNA reads as TGTGCCAGCAGACGGGACAGAGAACGGGCCGGGGAGCTGTTTTTT. Protein product: CASRRDRERAGELFF.

The chain employs TRBV7-2 and TRBJ2-2; D might be TRBD2 (6 bases). Germline lookup yields CDR1 SGHTA and CDR2 FQGNSA. This CDR3 has 15 residues. The V end was cut by 5 bases, the J end by 4 bases, with 14 bases between. Here the CDR3 DNA reads TGTGCCAGCAGCATAACGGGACTCACCACCGGGGAGCTGTTTTTT. Translation gives CASSITGLTTGELFF.

This clonotype was observed many times. V usage is TRBV3-1 and J usage is TRBJ1-6; 7 bases agree with TRBD1. The CDR3 is made up of 15 amino acids. V trimming: 3 bases; J trimming: 7 bases; junction bases outside the gene matches: 6. Germline V gene data show CDR1 as LGHDT and CDR2 as YNNKEL (reference sequence). The CDR3, as DNA: TGTGCCAGCAGCCAGCTAGGGACAGTGAATTCACCCCTCCACTTT. This gives the protein CASSQLGTVNSPLHF.

The CDR3 reads CASSFRGIEEKLFF. The CDR3, as DNA: TGTGCCAGCAGCTTCAGGGGTATAGAAGAAAAACTGTTTTTT. The chain employs TRBV7-6 and TRBJ1-4; weak D call: TRBD1 (6 bases). The CDR3 spans 14 residues. Germline-derived CDR1 and CDR2 are SGHVS and FNYEAQ. V was pared by 3 bases and J by 8 bases, with 13 bases between.

The J gene is TRBJ1-2, the V gene TRBV20-1, with 7 bases that match TRBD1. Germline lookup yields CDR1 DFQATT and CDR2 SNEGSKA (reference sequence). With V trimmed by 6 bases and J by 4 bases, 5 bases remained unmatched. The CDR3 has 12 residues. CDR3 residues: CSAPQGSYGYTF. CDR3 coding DNA: TGCAGTGCGCCACAGGGGAGCTATGGCTACACCTTC.

J is TRBJ1-6 and V is TRBV7-8, with 8 bases aligning to TRBD1. The CDR3 is 16 amino acids. In germline, CDR1 is SGHVS, CDR2 FQNEAQ. The ends lost 1 base at V and 2 bases at J; junction bases unmatched: 1. The CDR3 nucleotides are TGTGCCAGCAGCTTAGGGGGACAGGCCTATAATTCACCCCTCCACTTT. It yields the protein CASSLGGQAYNSPLHF.